Included here is one T cell receptor (beta chain) sequence, with context. The antigen is undetermined. Profiling relied on immunoSEQ multiplex PCR, and the TCRdb table lists in-frame clones only, not all of them. The sample shows about 79,000 clones, 75% to 95% of them seen only once. The sample belongs to a study of OX40 agonist ivuxolimab in advanced cancers. Looking at the study overall: Ivuxolimab is an agonistic anti-OX40 (CD134) antibody, and patients were treated with it. Regarding the study as a whole: Some nonresponders likewise displayed low normalized T-cell clonal expansion. Dose levels from 0.1 to 3.0 mg/kg saw CD4+ and CD8+ blood T cells expand clonally by week 6. Mean expanded clone counts were higher in CD8+ than CD4+ T cells.

The specimen was CD4+ or CD8+ T cells sorted from blood, collected in a trial of the OX40 agonist ivuxolimab. The clonotype originates from an adult with an advanced solid tumor such as melanoma, head and neck, liver or kidney cancer.

The CDR3 DNA follows: TGCGCCAGCAGTGAACGGGAGGGTTGGGGCTCCTACAATGAGCAGTTCTTC. It yields the protein CASSEREGWGSYNEQFF. The genes are TRBV10-2 and TRBJ2-1; 8 bases are a match to TRBD2. The CDR3 loop spans 17 amino acids. The V gene's germline CDR1 is WSHSY and CDR2 SAAADI. Germline trimming cut 3 bases from V and 0 bases from J; bases unmatched to any gene: 7.